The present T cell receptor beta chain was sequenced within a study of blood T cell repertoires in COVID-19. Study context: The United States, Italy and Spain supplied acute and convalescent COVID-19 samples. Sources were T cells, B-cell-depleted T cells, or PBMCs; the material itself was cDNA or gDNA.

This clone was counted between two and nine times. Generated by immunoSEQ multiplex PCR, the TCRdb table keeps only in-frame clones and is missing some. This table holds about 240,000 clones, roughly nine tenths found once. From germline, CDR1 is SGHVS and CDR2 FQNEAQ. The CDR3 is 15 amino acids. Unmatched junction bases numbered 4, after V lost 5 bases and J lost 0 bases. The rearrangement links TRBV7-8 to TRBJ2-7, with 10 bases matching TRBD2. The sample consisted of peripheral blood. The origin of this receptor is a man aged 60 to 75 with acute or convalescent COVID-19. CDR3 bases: TGTGCCAGCAGCCTCGGACTAGCGGACTCCTACGAGCAGTACTTC. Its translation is CASSLGLADSYEQYF.